This T cell receptor (beta chain) was documented in a study of response to subunit inactivated influenza vaccine. Whole-study findings and limits: The authors suggested that few new T cells are recruited per seasonal influenza vaccination.

TCRdb used MiXCR to reprocess the RT-PCR reads, holding one entry per CDR3 protein. The sample holds about 240,000 distinct CDR3 sequences, over 9% seen once. This clonotype was counted a few times. Antigen: not known. This CDR3 has 15 amino acids. Per germline, CDR1 SGHKS and CDR2 YYEKEE (reference sequence). V lost 4 bases and J 4 bases, leaving 16 bases between the germline ends. Here the sequenced sample was non-naive T cells sorted from PBMCs, taken 14 to 15 days before vaccination. This receptor was identified in a man in his fifties or sixties who received an inactivated influenza vaccine. The V and J genes are TRBV5-5 and TRBJ2-3; possible D gene TRBD2, 5 bases. CDR3 nucleotide sequence: TGTGCCAGCAGCCCGGGGAAAGGTTGGCCAGATACGCAGTATTTT. It translates to CASSPGKGWPDTQYF.